Listed here is a single T cell receptor (beta chain). The antigen remains unidentified. This sample stems from a study of T cells in Graves' hyperthyroidism and ophthalmopathy. Researchers took RNA transcripts and amplified the TCR beta CDR3 regions from them. The HTBI primer set served for first-round RT-PCR of the TCR CDR3. TCRdb reanalysed the multiplex PCR reads using MiXCR and keeps one entry per CDR3 protein. Of about 640,000 distinct CDR3 sequences in the sample, approximately 42% are singletons; the top ten hold less than 9.5%. CDR1 and CDR2 (germline): SEHNR, FQNEAQ (reference sequence). The CDR3 runs 15 residues. Patients having uncontrolled infection, another autoimmune disease, pregnancy or lactation were not included. Clinicians diagnosed patients from clinical symptoms, serum thyroxine and TRAb, thyroid ultrasound and orbital computed tomography. Study observations and caveats: The model made its ophthalmopathy prediction, and onset followed a median about 6 months later. Most clonotypes that expanded in the thyroid above 0.001 also showed up in blood.

V is TRBV7-9 and J is TRBJ2-5; D is undetermined. Judging by the DNA end, TRBJ2-7 fits better; the J call may be wrong. The TCR originated in an adult man with Graves' disease, either hyperthyroidism or ophthalmopathy (not recorded which). Specimen: peripheral blood or thyroid tissue (not recorded which). This chain's CDR3 is CASSPLPGASYEQYF. DNA for the CDR3: TGTGCCAGCTCACCCCTCCCCGGCGCTAGCTACGAGCAGTACTTC.